This T cell receptor beta chain was documented in a study of blood T cell repertoires in COVID-19. As for the study in general: Specimens from acute and convalescent COVID-19 originated in the United States, Italy and Spain.

The CDR3 spans 13 residues. J lost 4 bases, V lost 6 bases, and 3 bases had no gene match. CDR1 is KGHSH and CDR2 is LQKENI in the germline V gene. The table came from immunoSEQ multiplex PCR; TCRdb's copy has only in-frame clones and leaves some out. Of over 95,000 clones in the sample, 80% to 90% were seen once. The V call is TRBV18, the J call TRBJ1-5; 7 nucleotides align to TRBD1. Sequenced sample: peripheral blood. This clonotype originated in a human donor with acute or convalescent COVID-19. The donor label of this sample is uncertain. For the CDR3, the DNA is TGTGCCAGCTCCGGACAGGCGAATCAGCCCCAGCATTTT. Translated: CASSGQANQPQHF.